This TCR beta chain emerged from a study of blood T cell repertoires in COVID-19. Study information: There were acute and convalescent COVID-19 samples, and they came from the United States, Italy and Spain.

CDR1 and CDR2 from the germline V gene are MNHEY and SVGAGI. This CDR3 contains 15 residues. Germline trimming cut 6 bases from V and 4 bases from J; bases unmatched to any gene: 1. TCRdb's table, derived via immunoSEQ multiplex PCR, lists solely in-frame clones and lacks some. The table has under 200,000 clones, 65% to 80% seen once. Material: peripheral blood. The receptor was isolated from a man in his sixties with acute or convalescent COVID-19. The chain has TRBV6-5 and TRBJ2-1, with TRBD2 matching 15 bases. CDR3 sequence reads: CASRGLAGGYNEQFF. The DNA for the CDR3 is TGTGCCAGCAGGGGACTAGCGGGGGGTTACAATGAGCAGTTCTTC.